A single sample gave rise to the 20 T cell receptor beta chains below, sequenced in a study of regulatory T cells in long-lasting Graves disease. The TCR beta library used iRepertoire HTBI primers with Arm-PCR amplification of CDR3. TCRdb ran MiXCR on the multiplex PCR reads and lists one entry per CDR3 protein. This table has approximately 350,000 distinct CDR3 sequences, over 9.5% appearing once. Time point meaning: newly diagnosed GD, antithyroid drugs for less than 3 months. PBMC RNA was the source of the TCR library. This same sample was also taken into another study, of T cells in Graves' hyperthyroidism and ophthalmopathy.

This material consisted of peripheral blood mononuclear cells (PBMCs), taken at new diagnosis, from a patient treated with antithyroid drugs. The receptors come from a woman between 18 and 29 years old with Graves disease.

The chain links TRBV29-1 to TRBJ1-3; TRBD1 is a possible D gene (5 bases). Germline-derived CDR1 and CDR2 are SQVTM and ANQGSEA. V shed 6 bases and J shed 4 bases, with 16 bases lying between them. This CDR3 has 14 amino acids. The CDR3 protein is CSVLVGARGNTIYF. Written as DNA, the CDR3 is TGCAGCGTCCTGGTCGGGGCGCGGGGAAACACCATATATTTT.

This clonotype was picked up a small number of times. V gene TRBV18 combines with J gene TRBJ2-3, with TRBD2 as a possible D gene (6 bases). Per germline, CDR1 KGHSH and CDR2 LQKENI. This CDR3 has 16 residues. Trimming removed 3 bases from V and 4 bases from J, with 17 bases in between. DNA for the CDR3: TGTGCCAGCTCACCGCTTCCCGGGACTTCGGCAGATACGCAGTATTTT. It encodes CASSPLPGTSADTQYF.

Remarks on this clonotype: Since the CDR3 does not end with the conserved phenylalanine or tryptophan, this likely comes from a read error. The limits of the CDR3 on the DNA are not certain, so only TCRdb's listed CDR3 is given. The V gene is TRBV10-3, the J gene TRBJ2-4; the table's D call, TRBD2, has no DNA check behind it. The CDR3 length is 15 residues, termini included. Germline CDR1 is ENHRY and CDR2 is SYGVKD. The CDR3 sequence is CAISESGLSSRDFLL.

Regarding this clonotype: Being one base from a much bigger clone, this may be a read error. V gene TRBV20-1 combines with J gene TRBJ1-2; TRBD1 matches 8 bases. The CDR3 is 15 amino acids. Germline V gives CDR1 DFQATT, CDR2 SNEGSKA (reference sequence). In nucleotides, the CDR3 is TGCAGTGCTAGTCCGGCGGACAGGGCCGGCTATGGCTGCACCTTC. The encoded protein is CSASPADRAGYGCTF.

There are many counts of this clonotype. The V and J genes are TRBV20-1 and TRBJ1-2; D gene uncertain. CDR1 and CDR2 (germline): DFQATT, SNEGSKA (reference sequence). The CDR3 length is 13 residues. Trimming took off 0 bases at V and 4 bases at J, with 9 bases between the two ends. The CDR3: CSARDDPSYGYTF. In DNA, the CDR3 is TGCAGTGCTAGAGATGACCCATCCTATGGCTACACCTTC.

This clonotype appeared many times. The gene calls are TRBV28 and TRBJ1-2; possibly TRBD1 for D (5 bases). The ends were cut back, 3 bases at V and 5 bases at J, with 19 bases in the middle. The CDR3 covers 16 residues. Germline V lookup: CDR1 MDHEN, CDR2 SYDVKM. The CDR3 sequence is CASSFPLTAGRYGYTF. The CDR3 DNA reads TGTGCCAGCAGTTTTCCCCTAACGGCAGGGAGATATGGCTACACCTTC.

V is TRBV30 and J is TRBJ1-1; D may be TRBD1 (5 bases). This CDR3 contains 12 residues. CDR1 GTSNPN and CDR2 SVGIG come from the germline V gene (reference sequence). V gave up 3 bases and J gave up 5 bases, with 10 bases separating them. CDR3 DNA: TGTGCCTGGAGCGGGGGTTGGACTGAAGCTTTCTTT. Translating it yields CAWSGGWTEAFF. Full variable domain (outside the CDR3, taken from reference TRBV30 and TRBJ1-1): SQTIHQWPATLVQPVGSPLSLECTVEGTSNPNLYWYRQAAGRGLQLLFYSVGIGQISSEVPQNLSASRPQDRQFILSSKKLLLSDSGFYLCAWSGGWTEAFFGQGTRLTVV.

This clonotype was seen ten or more times. This chain connects TRBV4-2 to TRBJ2-3; no definite D call. The CDR3 is made up of 15 amino acids. Trimming left V 1 base short and J 0 bases short, with 8 bases between. Germline V gives CDR1 LGHNA, CDR2 YNFKEQ. CDR3 sequence (DNA): TGTGCCAGCAGCCAAGTCCAGTCTAGCACAGATACGCAGTATTTT. This encodes CASSQVQSSTDTQYF.

Worth noting for this clonotype: It differs at one base from a far larger clone, so likely a read error. J is TRBJ2-5 and V is TRBV11-1; 12 bases match TRBD2. This CDR3 has 18 amino acids. In germline, CDR1 is SGHAT, CDR2 FQDESV (reference sequence). The CDR3 DNA is TGTACCAGCAGCTCCCGAGGCACTAGCGGGGGGTACCAAGAGACCCAGTACTTC. Translation: CTSSSRGTSGGYQETQYF.

This clonotype was picked up a small number of times. This sequence joins TRBV19 and TRBJ2-7; perhaps TRBD1 as D (5 bases). CDR3 length: 15 amino acids. Trimming pared 6 bases from V and 3 bases from J, leaving 18 bases between. In germline, CDR1 is LNHDA, CDR2 SQIVND (reference sequence). The CDR3 reads CASRPLDSYLYEQYF. CDR3 sequence (DNA): TGTGCCAGTAGGCCCCTAGACAGCTATCTCTACGAGCAGTACTTC.

This clonotype was seen at least ten times. The V gene is TRBV27, the J gene TRBJ2-3, with D unresolved. From germline, CDR1 is MNHEY and CDR2 SMNVEV (reference sequence). CDR3 length: 14 amino acids. Trimming removed 8 bases at V and 0 bases at J, with 12 bases between. CDR3 nucleotide sequence: TGTGCCAGCGGGCAGCCGCGAAGCACAGATACGCAGTATTTT. It encodes CASGQPRSTDTQYF.

This clonotype came up a few times. The genes are TRBV12-5 and TRBJ2-1; a possible D gene is TRBD1 (6 bases). Per the germline V gene, CDR1 is LGHNT and CDR2 is FRNRAP. Deletions cut 7 bases from V and 5 bases from J, with 15 bases between. The CDR3 runs to 14 residues. CDR3 amino acids: CASALDRGNNEQFF. DNA for the CDR3: TGTGCTAGTGCCTTAGATAGGGGGAACAATGAGCAGTTCTTC. Based on the CDR3 plus reference TRBV12-5 and TRBJ2-1, the full variable domain is DARVTQTPRHKVTEMGQEVTMRCQPILGHNTVFWYRQTMMQGLELLAYFRNRAPLDDSGMPKDRFSAEMPDATLATLKIQPSEPRDSAVYFCASALDRGNNEQFFGPGTRLTVL.

This clonotype was recorded many times. At one end the junction does not follow the germline gene, possibly because of a read error. The chain combines TRBV10-3 with TRBJ2-3, with 10 bases lining up with TRBD2. Germline loops: CDR1 ENHRY, CDR2 SYGVKD. The CDR3 runs 17 residues. DNA of the CDR3: TGTGCCATCAGCGAGGACTTAGCGGGAGGATCCACATATACGCAGTATTTT. Protein sequence: CAISEDLAGGSTYTQYF.

This clonotype has ten or more counts. The chain recombines TRBV6-9 with TRBJ1-1; D ambiguous. V dropped 2 bases and J dropped 1 base, with 14 bases sitting between them. Per the germline V gene, CDR1 is MNHGY and CDR2 is SVAAGI. The CDR3 is 16 residues long. This CDR3 is CASSYGGDVGNTEAFF. DNA for the CDR3: TGTGCCAGCAGTTATGGAGGAGACGTCGGGAACACTGAAGCTTTCTTT.

This clonotype was observed many times. The chain combines TRBV7-8 with TRBJ1-1; D remains ambiguous. Germline CDR1 reads SGHVS; CDR2 reads FQNEAQ. V gave up 5 bases and J gave up 6 bases, with 22 bases separating them. CDR3 length: 16 amino acids. This chain's CDR3 is CASSPPRGPHKAEAFF. Here the CDR3 DNA reads TGTGCCAGCAGCCCCCCCCGGGGTCCGCATAAAGCTGAAGCTTTCTTT.

Ten or more counts support this clonotype. The chain combines TRBV12-3 or TRBV12-4 with TRBJ2-1; D gene uncertain. This CDR3 spans 13 amino acids. Between the trimmed V and J ends, which lost 8 bases and 5 bases, there was a span of 13 bases. In DNA form, the CDR3 reads TGTGCCAGCCCGACCCAACGAAACAATGAGCAGTTCTTC. Its protein is CASPTQRNNEQFF.

This clonotype was seen repeatedly, ten times or more. V gene TRBV20-1 combines with J gene TRBJ2-3, with D possibly being TRBD2 (7 bases). Trimming stripped 0 bases from V and 5 bases from J, with 18 bases between. Germline assignment: CDR1 DFQATT and CDR2 SNEGSKA (reference sequence). The CDR3 spans 16 residues. This CDR3 reads CSARDLTGGQIDTQYF. CDR3 nucleotide sequence: TGCAGTGCTAGAGATCTTACGGGGGGCCAAATAGATACGCAGTATTTT.

This clonotype has at least ten counts. The chain uses TRBV4-1 and TRBJ2-7; D is unresolved. The V end was cut by 3 bases, the J end by 2 bases, with 8 bases between. This CDR3 has 13 residues. The germline gives CDR1 MGHRA, CDR2 YSYEKL. This chain's CDR3 is CASSQLVTYEQYF. Here the CDR3 DNA reads TGCGCCAGCAGCCAGCTGGTCACCTACGAGCAGTACTTC.

As regards this clonotype: A much larger clone differs by one base, so this may be a read error. The V gene is TRBV10-3, the J gene TRBJ2-7; 10 positions match TRBD2. The CDR3 is made up of 15 amino acids. Germline V gene sequence: CDR1 ENHRY, CDR2 SYGVKD. CDR3 bases: TGTGCCAGCAGTCGTCGACTAGCGGGCGCCTACGAGCAGTACTTC. It encodes CASSRRLAGAYEQYF.

This clonotype was observed a few times. The chain uses TRBV7-2 and TRBJ2-7, with 10 bases fitting TRBD2. The junction had 2 bases not matched to a gene; V was cut back by 3 bases and J by 3 bases. Germline V gene data show CDR1 as SGHTA and CDR2 as FQGNSA. The CDR3 is 14 residues long. The CDR3 sequence is CASSFKREGYEQYF. The CDR3, as DNA: TGTGCCAGCAGCTTCAAGCGGGAGGGCTACGAGCAGTACTTC.